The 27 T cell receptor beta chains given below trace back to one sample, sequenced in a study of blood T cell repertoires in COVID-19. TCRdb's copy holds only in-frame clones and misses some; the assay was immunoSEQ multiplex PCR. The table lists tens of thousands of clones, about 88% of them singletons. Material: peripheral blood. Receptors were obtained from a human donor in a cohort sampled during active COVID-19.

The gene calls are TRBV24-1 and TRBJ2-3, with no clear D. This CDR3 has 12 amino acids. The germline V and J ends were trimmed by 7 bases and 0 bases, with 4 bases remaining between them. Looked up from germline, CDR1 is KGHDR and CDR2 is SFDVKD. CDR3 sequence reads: CATRASTDTQYF. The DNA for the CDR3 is TGTGCCACCAGGGCAAGCACAGATACGCAGTATTTT.

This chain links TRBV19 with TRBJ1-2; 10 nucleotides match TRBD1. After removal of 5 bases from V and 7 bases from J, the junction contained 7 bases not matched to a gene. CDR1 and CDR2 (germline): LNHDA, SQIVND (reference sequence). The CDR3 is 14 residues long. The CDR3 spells CASSSTDRGPGYTF. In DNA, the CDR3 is TGTGCCAGTAGTTCCACAGACAGGGGGCCTGGCTACACCTTC.

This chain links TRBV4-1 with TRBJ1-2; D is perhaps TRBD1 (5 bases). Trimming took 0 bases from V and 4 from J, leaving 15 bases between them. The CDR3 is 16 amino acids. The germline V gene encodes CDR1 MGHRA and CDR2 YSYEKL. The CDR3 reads CASSQELTGVLYGYTF. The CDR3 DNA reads TGCGCCAGCAGCCAAGAGCTAACGGGGGTTCTCTATGGCTACACCTTC.

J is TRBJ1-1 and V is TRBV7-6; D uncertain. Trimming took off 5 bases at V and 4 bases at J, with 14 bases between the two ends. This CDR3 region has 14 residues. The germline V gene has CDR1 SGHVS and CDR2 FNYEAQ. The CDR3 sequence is CASSNSLKSTEAFF. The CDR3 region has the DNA TGTGCCAGCAGCAACTCCCTGAAGAGCACTGAAGCTTTCTTT.

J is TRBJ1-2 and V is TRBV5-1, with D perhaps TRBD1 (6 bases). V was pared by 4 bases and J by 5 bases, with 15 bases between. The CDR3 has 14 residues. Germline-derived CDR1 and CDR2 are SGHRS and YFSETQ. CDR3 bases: TGCGCCAGCAGCCAACAGACAGGCGATTATGGCTACACCTTC. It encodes CASSQQTGDYGYTF.

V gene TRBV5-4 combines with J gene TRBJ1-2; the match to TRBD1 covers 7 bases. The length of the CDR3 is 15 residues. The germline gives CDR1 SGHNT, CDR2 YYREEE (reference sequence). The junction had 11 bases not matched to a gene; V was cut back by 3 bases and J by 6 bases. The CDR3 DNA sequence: TGTGCCAGCAGCTCTCAGGCCAGACAGGGACATGGCTACACCTTC. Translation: CASSSQARQGHGYTF.

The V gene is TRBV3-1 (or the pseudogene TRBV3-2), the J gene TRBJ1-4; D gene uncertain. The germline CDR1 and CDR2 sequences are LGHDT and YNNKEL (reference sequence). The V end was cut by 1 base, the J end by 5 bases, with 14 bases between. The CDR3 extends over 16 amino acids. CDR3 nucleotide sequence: TGTGCCAGCAGCCAAGGGTTTCGGACTTTAAATGAAAAACTGTTTTTT. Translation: CASSQGFRTLNEKLFF.

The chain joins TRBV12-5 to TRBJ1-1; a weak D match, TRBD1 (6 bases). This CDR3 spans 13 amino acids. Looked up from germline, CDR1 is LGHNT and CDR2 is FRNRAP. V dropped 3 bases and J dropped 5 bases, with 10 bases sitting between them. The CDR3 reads CASGFLTGTEAFF. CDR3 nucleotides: TGTGCTAGTGGTTTTCTCACAGGGACTGAAGCTTTCTTT.

CDR3 coding DNA: TGCGCCAGCAGCTTGGCCAGTATGAACACTGAAGCTTTCTTT. Protein sequence: CASSLASMNTEAFF. The chain recombines TRBV5-1 with TRBJ1-1; D remains unclear. The CDR3 contains 14 residues. V was cut by 0 bases and J by 0 bases, with 6 bases left in between. CDR1 is SGHRS and CDR2 is YFSETQ in the germline V gene.

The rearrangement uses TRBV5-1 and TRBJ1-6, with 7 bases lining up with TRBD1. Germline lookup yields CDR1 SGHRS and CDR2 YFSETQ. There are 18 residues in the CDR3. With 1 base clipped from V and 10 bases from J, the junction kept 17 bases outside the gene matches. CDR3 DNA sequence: TGCGCCAGCAGCTTGAGATCCGGCCGGGACAGCTCTTACTCACCCCTCCACTTT. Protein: CASSLRSGRDSSYSPLHF.

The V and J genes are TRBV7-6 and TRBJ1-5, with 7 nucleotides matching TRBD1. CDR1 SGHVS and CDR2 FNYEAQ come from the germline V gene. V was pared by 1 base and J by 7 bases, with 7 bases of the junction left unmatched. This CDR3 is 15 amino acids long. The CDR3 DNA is TGTGCCAGCAGCTTAGTGGCAGGGGGTGACCAGCCCCAGCATTTT. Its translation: CASSLVAGGDQPQHF.

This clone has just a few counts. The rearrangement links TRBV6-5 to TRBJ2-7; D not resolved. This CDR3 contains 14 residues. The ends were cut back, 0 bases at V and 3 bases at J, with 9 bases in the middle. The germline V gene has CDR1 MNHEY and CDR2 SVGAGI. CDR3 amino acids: CASSYSISDYEQYF. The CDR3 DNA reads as TGTGCCAGCAGTTACTCGATCAGTGACTACGAGCAGTACTTC.

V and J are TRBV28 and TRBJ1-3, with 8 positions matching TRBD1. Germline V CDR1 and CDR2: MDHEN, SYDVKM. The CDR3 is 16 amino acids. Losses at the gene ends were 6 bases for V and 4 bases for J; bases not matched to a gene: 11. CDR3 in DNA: TGTGCCAGCAGACGGACAGGGCTCGGGTCCGGAAACACCATATATTTT. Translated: CASRRTGLGSGNTIYF.

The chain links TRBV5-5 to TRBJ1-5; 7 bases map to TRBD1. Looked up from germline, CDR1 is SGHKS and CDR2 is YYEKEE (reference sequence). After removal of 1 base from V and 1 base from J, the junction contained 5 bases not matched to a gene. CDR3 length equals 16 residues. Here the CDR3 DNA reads TGTGCCAGCAGCTTGACAGGGGCCGAGAGCAATCAGCCCCAGCATTTT. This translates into CASSLTGAESNQPQHF.

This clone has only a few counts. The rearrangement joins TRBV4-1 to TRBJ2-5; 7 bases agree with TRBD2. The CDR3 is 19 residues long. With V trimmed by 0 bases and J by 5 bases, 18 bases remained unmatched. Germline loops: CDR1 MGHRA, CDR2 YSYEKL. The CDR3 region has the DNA TGCGCCAGCAGCCAAGATGGGCAGGAGGGAGGGCGGACCCAGGAGACCCAGTACTTC. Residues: CASSQDGQEGGRTQETQYF.

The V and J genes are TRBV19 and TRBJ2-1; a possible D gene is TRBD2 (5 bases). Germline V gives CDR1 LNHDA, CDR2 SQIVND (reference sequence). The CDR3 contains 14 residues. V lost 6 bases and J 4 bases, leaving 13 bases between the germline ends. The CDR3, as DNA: TGTGCCAGTAGCATCGGACGGGGTTACAATGAGCAGTTCTTC. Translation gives CASSIGRGYNEQFF.

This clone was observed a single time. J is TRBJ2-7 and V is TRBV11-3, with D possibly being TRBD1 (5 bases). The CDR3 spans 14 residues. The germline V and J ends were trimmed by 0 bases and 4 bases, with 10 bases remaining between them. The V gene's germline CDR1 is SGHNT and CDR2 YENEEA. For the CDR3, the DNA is TGTGCCAGCAGCTTAGACAGGGAAAGTTACGAGCAGTACTTC. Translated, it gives CASSLDRESYEQYF.

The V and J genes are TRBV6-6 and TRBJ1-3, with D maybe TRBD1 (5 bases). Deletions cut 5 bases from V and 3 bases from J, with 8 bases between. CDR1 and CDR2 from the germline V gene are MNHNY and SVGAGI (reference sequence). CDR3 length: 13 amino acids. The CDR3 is CASSPGIGNTIYF. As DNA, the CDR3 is TGTGCCAGCAGTCCAGGGATTGGAAACACCATATATTTT.

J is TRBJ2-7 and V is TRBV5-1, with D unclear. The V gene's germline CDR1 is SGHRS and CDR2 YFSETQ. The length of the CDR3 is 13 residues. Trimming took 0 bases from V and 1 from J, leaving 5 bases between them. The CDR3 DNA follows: TGCGCCAGCAGCTTGGACGGTTCCTACGAGCAGTACTTC. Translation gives CASSLDGSYEQYF.

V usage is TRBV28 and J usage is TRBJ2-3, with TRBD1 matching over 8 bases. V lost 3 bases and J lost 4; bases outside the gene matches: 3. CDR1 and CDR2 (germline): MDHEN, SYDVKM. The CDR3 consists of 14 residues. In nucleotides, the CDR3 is TGTGCCAGCAGTTTTCCAGGGGGCGCAGATACGCAGTATTTT. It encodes CASSFPGGADTQYF.

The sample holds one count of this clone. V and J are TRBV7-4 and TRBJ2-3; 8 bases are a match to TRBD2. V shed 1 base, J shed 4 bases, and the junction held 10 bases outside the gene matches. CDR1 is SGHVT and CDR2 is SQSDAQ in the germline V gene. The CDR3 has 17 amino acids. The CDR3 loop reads CASSLDPQREFPDTQYF. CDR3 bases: TGTGCCAGCAGCTTAGACCCGCAGCGGGAGTTCCCAGATACGCAGTATTTT.

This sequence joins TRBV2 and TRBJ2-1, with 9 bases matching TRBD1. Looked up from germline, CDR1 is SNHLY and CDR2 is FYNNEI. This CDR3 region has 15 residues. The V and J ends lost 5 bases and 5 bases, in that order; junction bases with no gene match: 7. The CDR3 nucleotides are TGTGCCAGCAGTTACCGGGACAGGGTGAACAATGAGCAGTTCTTC. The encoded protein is CASSYRDRVNNEQFF.

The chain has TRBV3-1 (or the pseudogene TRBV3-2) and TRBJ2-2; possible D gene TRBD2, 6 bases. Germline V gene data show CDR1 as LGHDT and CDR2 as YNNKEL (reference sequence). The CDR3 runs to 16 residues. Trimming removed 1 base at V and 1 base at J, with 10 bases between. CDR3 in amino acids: CASSQGHGRNTGELFF. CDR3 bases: TGTGCCAGCAGCCAAGGGCACGGGAGGAACACCGGGGAGCTGTTTTTT.

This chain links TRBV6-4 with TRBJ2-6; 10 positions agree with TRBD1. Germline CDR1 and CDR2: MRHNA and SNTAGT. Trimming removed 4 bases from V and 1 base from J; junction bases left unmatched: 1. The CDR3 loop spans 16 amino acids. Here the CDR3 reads CASSGQGASGANVLTF. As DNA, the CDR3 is TGTGCCAGCAGTGGACAGGGGGCTTCTGGGGCCAACGTCCTGACTTTC.

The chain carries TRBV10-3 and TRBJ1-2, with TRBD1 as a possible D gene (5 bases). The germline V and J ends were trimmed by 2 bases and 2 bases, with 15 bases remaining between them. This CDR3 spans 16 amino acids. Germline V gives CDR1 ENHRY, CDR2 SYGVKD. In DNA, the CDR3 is TGTGCCATCAGTGAGCCGACTGGGGCGTCGAACTATGGCTACACCTTC. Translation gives CAISEPTGASNYGYTF.

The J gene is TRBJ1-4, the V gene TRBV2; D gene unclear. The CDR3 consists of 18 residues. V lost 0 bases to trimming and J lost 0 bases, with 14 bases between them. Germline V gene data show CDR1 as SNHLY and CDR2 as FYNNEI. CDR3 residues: CASSEAQEVSATNEKLFF. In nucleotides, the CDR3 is TGTGCCAGCAGTGAAGCGCAGGAGGTATCTGCAACTAATGAAAAACTGTTTTTT.

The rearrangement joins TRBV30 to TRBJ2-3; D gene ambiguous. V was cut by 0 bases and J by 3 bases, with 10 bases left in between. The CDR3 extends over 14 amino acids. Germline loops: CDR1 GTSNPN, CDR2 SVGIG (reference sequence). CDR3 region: CAWSVTSTTDTQYF. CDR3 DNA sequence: TGTGCCTGGAGTGTGACATCTACGACAGATACGCAGTATTTT.